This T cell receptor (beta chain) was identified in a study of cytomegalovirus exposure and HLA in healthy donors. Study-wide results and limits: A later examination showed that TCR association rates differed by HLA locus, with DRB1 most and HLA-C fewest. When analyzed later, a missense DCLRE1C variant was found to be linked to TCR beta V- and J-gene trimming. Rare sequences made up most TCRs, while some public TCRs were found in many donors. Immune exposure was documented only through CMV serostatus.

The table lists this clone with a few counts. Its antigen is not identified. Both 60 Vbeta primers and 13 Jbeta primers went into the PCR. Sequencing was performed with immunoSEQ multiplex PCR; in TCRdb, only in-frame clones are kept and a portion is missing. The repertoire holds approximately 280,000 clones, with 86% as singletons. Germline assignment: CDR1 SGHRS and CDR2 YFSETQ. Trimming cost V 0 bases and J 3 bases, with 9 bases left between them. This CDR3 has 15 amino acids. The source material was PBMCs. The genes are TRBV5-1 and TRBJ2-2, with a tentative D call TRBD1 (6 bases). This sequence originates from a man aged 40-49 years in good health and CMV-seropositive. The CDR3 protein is CASSLGAGDTGELFF. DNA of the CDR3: TGCGCCAGCAGCTTGGGGGCAGGGGACACCGGGGAGCTGTTTTTT.